Listed below are T cell receptor beta chains from one sample, sequenced in a study of blood T cell repertoires in COVID-19. The method was immunoSEQ multiplex PCR; TCRdb's version includes in-frame clones alone and lacks a portion of them. The sample consists of approximately 110,000 clones, around 83% of them appearing once. Sequencing was performed on peripheral blood. These receptors all come from a woman aged 80 or older with COVID-19, enrolled during active disease. CDR3s include the opening cysteine and the closing phenylalanine or tryptophan.

V: TRBV2
J: TRBJ2-7
CDR3: CASSEGTGGVVLDEQYF

V: TRBV28
J: TRBJ1-6
CDR3: CASRDKEGTSYNSPLHF

V: TRBV28
J: TRBJ2-7
CDR3: CASSHSVLAGASYEQYF

V: TRBV7-2
J: TRBJ2-1
CDR3: CASSEGAYTYNEQFF

V: TRBV11-3
J: TRBJ2-2
CDR3: CASSKEVGVTGELFF

V: TRBV2
J: TRBJ1-2
CDR3: CASSIDSYGYTF

V: TRBV18
J: TRBJ2-5
CDR3: CASSRTGQETQYF

V: TRBV2
J: TRBJ2-7
CDR3: CASIYTPWTHSSYEQYF

V: TRBV15
J: TRBJ1-5
CDR3: CATSRTRDRVGTANQPQHF

V: TRBV25-1
J: TRBJ2-7
CDR3: CASSEGGTGAFYEQYF

V: TRBV27
J: TRBJ2-5
CDR3: CASSSHLFLETQYF

V: TRBV6-5
J: TRBJ2-7
CDR3: CASSSPGTGMWQYF

V: TRBV4-2
J: TRBJ2-5
CDR3: CASSPFPSGSETQYF

V: TRBV5-8
J: TRBJ2-6
CDR3: CASSLWAGFTGANVLTF

V: TRBV24-1
J: TRBJ2-3
CDR3: CATSATGTGILTDTQYF

V: TRBV5-4
J: TRBJ2-7
CDR3: CATSETTGANEQYF

V: TRBV4-1
J: TRBJ2-3
CDR3: CASSQPGQGSLTQYF

V: TRBV6-5
J: TRBJ2-1
CDR3: CASSLRTGIYNEQFF

V: TRBV18
J: TRBJ2-2
CDR3: CASSPGASGNTGELFF

V: TRBV9
J: TRBJ1-1
CDR3: CASSVDHRGNTEAFF

V: TRBV6-2/TRBV6-3
J: TRBJ1-4
CDR3: CASSDPRGNEKLFF

V: TRBV27
J: TRBJ1-5
CDR3: CASSFLGTVPGSNQPQHF

V: TRBV24-1
J: TRBJ2-1
CDR3: CATSDFIGTSGLFEQFF

V: TRBV6-5
J: TRBJ2-7
CDR3: CASSSRQDEQYF

V: TRBV29-1
J: TRBJ1-1
CDR3: CSFRTGIMNTEAFF

V: TRBV7-9
J: TRBJ2-3
CDR3: CASSLPLAGDTDTQYF